This record looks at one T cell receptor beta chain sequence and its context. Antigen specificity is unknown. Described treatment: oral pan-JAK inhibitor, 5-10 mg twice daily. The data belong to a study of CD8+ T cells in alopecia areata. V was clipped by 4 bases and J by 6 bases, with 16 bases between them. The germline V gene has CDR1 GTSNPN and CDR2 SVGIG (reference sequence). CDR3 length: 13 amino acids. Isolated RNA was reverse transcribed into cDNA used as the sequencing template. The assay was immunoSEQ multiplex PCR, and TCRdb's table has in-frame clones only and misses some. The sample lists fewer than 200,000 clones, 60% to 75% occurring once. Study-level findings and limits: Sequence data from scalp samples additionally include resident alphabeta T cells of normal skin. Scalp clonality and expanded CD8+ clones among the top 100 showed significant decreases with tofacitinib. Relative to normal scalp, lesional scalp, especially alopecia totalis/universalis, showed higher clonality. Many expanded lesional clones stayed in scalp and blood while on tofacitinib.

The chain links TRBV30 to TRBJ2-7; D tentatively reads TRBD1 or TRBD2 (6 bases each). Sequences were derived from CD4+ T cells sorted from blood, sampled at week 24, from a patient treated with tofacitinib. This receptor was obtained from a human donor with alopecia areata. CDR3 protein: CAWNMWGAREQYF. The CDR3 coding sequence is TGTGCCTGGAATATGTGGGGGGCCCGCGAGCAGTACTTC.